Listed below are T cell receptor beta chains from one sample, sequenced in a study of blood T cell repertoires in COVID-19. The assay was immunoSEQ multiplex PCR, and TCRdb's table has in-frame clones only and misses some. The sample includes 60,000 or so clones, roughly 85% of them seen just once. The sequenced sample consisted of peripheral blood. These receptor sequences come from a human donor in a cohort sampled during active COVID-19. CDR3s include the opening cysteine and the closing phenylalanine or tryptophan. D genes are given only for firm matches. Part of the rows lack a size; the others show once, few, many or a class for expanded clones.

size,J,D,V,CDR3,DNA
few,TRBJ1-6,NA,TRBV9,CASSTDGLVNSPLHF,TGTGCCAGCAGCACAGACGGACTTGTTAATTCACCCCTCCACTTT
NA,TRBJ2-5,TRBD1,TRBV3-1/TRBV3-2,CASSTSTGGEETQYF,TGTGCCAGCAGCACGAGTACAGGGGGCGAAGAGACCCAGTACTTC
NA,TRBJ2-2,TRBD1,TRBV5-1,CASSLRRQGAGVRTGELFF,TGCGCCAGCAGCTTAAGGAGACAGGGGGCCGGCGTCCGGACCGGGGAGCTGTTTTTT
NA,TRBJ1-3,NA,TRBV4-1,CASSQKQGTGNTIYF,TGCGCCAGCAGCCAGAAACAGGGTACTGGAAACACCATATATTTT
NA,TRBJ1-1,TRBD1,TRBV5-1,CASSFFIGGQGLNTEAFF,TGCGCCAGCAGCTTTTTTATTGGGGGACAGGGATTGAACACTGAAGCTTTCTTT
NA,TRBJ2-5,NA,TRBV23-1,CASSQGSKQETQYF,TGCGCCAGCAGTCAAGGCAGTAAACAAGAGACCCAGTACTTC
NA,TRBJ1-1,TRBD1,TRBV10-2,CASSEAPGTVNTEAFF,TGCGCCAGCAGTGAAGCCCCGGGGACAGTGAACACTGAAGCTTTCTTT
NA,TRBJ2-1,TRBD1,TRBV19,CASRDVSWGQAGEQFF,TGTGCCAGTAGAGACGTTAGCTGGGGACAGGCAGGTGAGCAGTTCTTC
few,TRBJ1-2,TRBD1,TRBV5-5,CASSFAGQGEGYTF,TGTGCCAGCAGCTTCGCCGGACAGGGGGAGGGCTACACCTTC
NA,TRBJ2-5,TRBD2,TRBV12-3/TRBV12-4,CASSLGGVETQYF,TGTGCCAGCAGCCTTGGGGGGGTCGAGACCCAGTACTTC
NA,TRBJ1-3,NA,TRBV4-1,CASSQGAISFSGNTIYF,TGCGCCAGCAGCCAAGGGGCGATCAGTTTCTCTGGAAACACCATATATTTT
NA,TRBJ1-1,NA,TRBV5-1,CASSLGQANTEAFF,TGCGCCAGCAGCTTGGGACAGGCCAACACTGAAGCTTTCTTT
NA,TRBJ1-6,NA,TRBV6-5,CASSYQGSGNSPLHF,TGTGCCAGCAGTTATCAGGGGTCGGGTAATTCACCCCTCCACTTT
NA,TRBJ1-6,NA,TRBV7-2,CASSPFDSLYNSPLHF,TGTGCCAGCAGCCCATTCGACAGCCTCTATAATTCACCCCTCCACTTT
NA,TRBJ1-1,NA,TRBV29-1,CSVEWGQDTEAFF,TGCAGCGTTGAATGGGGCCAGGACACTGAAGCTTTCTTT
few,TRBJ2-1,NA,TRBV7-3,CASSKFAESYNEQFF,TGTGCCAGCAGCAAATTTGCCGAGTCCTACAATGAGCAGTTCTTC
NA,TRBJ2-5,TRBD2,TRBV7-2,CASSRGDQETQYF,TGTGCCAGCAGCCGGGGGGATCAAGAGACCCAGTACTTC
NA,TRBJ2-1,TRBD2,TRBV7-2,CASSLVAGINNEQFF,TGTGCCAGCAGCTTAGTAGCGGGGATCAACAATGAGCAGTTCTTC
NA,TRBJ2-2,TRBD1,TRBV4-2,CASSRGDRGDTGELFF,TGTGCCAGCAGCCGGGGGGACAGGGGAGACACCGGGGAGCTGTTTTTT
NA,TRBJ1-1,NA,TRBV12-3/TRBV12-4,CASSLGGRTEAFF,TGTGCCAGCAGTTTAGGGGGCCGGACTGAAGCTTTCTTT
NA,TRBJ2-5,TRBD2,TRBV24-1,CATSTSGLETQYF,TGTGCCACCAGTACTAGCGGCCTAGAGACCCAGTACTTC
NA,TRBJ1-1,TRBD1,TRBV2,CASSLRTGGNTEAFF,TGTGCCAGCAGTCTCCGGACAGGGGGCAACACTGAAGCTTTCTTT
NA,TRBJ1-2,NA,TRBV3-1/TRBV3-2,CASSQDLYGYTF,TGTGCCAGCAGCCAAGACCTGTATGGCTACACCTTC
NA,TRBJ1-2,TRBD1,TRBV12-5,CASDTGPGTVYGYTF,TGTGCTAGTGACACGGGCCCCGGGACAGTCTATGGCTACACCTTC
NA,TRBJ1-3,TRBD1,TRBV7-9,CASSLEGAHTIYF,TGTGCCAGCAGCTTGGAGGGGGCACACACCATATATTTT
NA,TRBJ2-7,TRBD2,TRBV10-3,CAISTSGSYEQYF,TGTGCCATCAGTACTAGCGGCTCCTACGAGCAGTACTTC
once,TRBJ2-3,TRBD2,TRBV9,CASSVTGLAGGDTQYF,TGTGCCAGCAGCGTAACGGGACTAGCGGGGGGAGATACGCAGTATTTT
NA,TRBJ2-3,TRBD1,TRBV7-9,CASSLGTGADTQYF,TGTGCCAGCAGCTTAGGGACAGGGGCAGATACGCAGTATTTT
NA,TRBJ1-1,NA,TRBV7-9,CASSLAGDRGGF,TGTGCCAGCAGCTTAGCCGGGGACCGAGGGGGTTTT
NA,TRBJ1-6,NA,TRBV6-5,CASSSRNSPLHF,TGTGCCAGCAGTTCCAGGAATTCACCCCTCCACTTT